The present T cell receptor beta chain was sequenced within a study of blood T cell repertoires in COVID-19. On the study more broadly: Sites across the United States, Italy and Spain contributed samples from acute and convalescent COVID-19. The cDNA or gDNA used as material had been derived from T cells, B-cell-depleted T cells, or PBMCs.

Germline V CDR1 and CDR2: SGHRS, YFSETQ. The CDR3 runs to 14 residues. Trimming at V came to 8 bases and at J to 3 bases, leaving 8 bases not matched to a gene. Per the authors' pipeline: The authors estimated nucleated cell counts from reference gene primer amplification. TCRdb's table, derived via immunoSEQ multiplex PCR, lists solely in-frame clones and lacks some. From that table come the V and J calls and clone size; the DNA was used to work out D and trimming. The table has 470,000 or so clones, 70% to 90% seen once; the top ten hold about 2%. Everyone who took part was roughly 18 to 89 years old, and they came from about two dozen US areas.

This receptor was obtained from a woman under 30 with acute COVID-19. The chain links TRBV5-1 to TRBJ1-1, with 9 bases aligning to TRBD1. The sample consisted of PBMCs or T cells enriched from blood (not recorded which). The CDR3 DNA reads TGCGCCAGTTTGCTACAGGGGGCTGACACTGAAGCTTTCTTT. Its translation: CASLLQGADTEAFF.